The 32 T cell receptor beta chains given below trace back to one sample, sequenced in a study of OX40 agonist ivuxolimab in advanced cancers. Libraries were built with the immunoSEQ multiplex PCR assay. TCRdb's version of the immuneACCESS table is confined to in-frame rearrangements and falls short of the full clone set. An unresolved V gene accounts for under half of the shortfall where checked; the remainder is of unknown origin. The sample contains 36,000 or so clones, roughly 80% of them found a single time. The ten largest clones add up to roughly 23% of the sample. Here the sequenced sample was CD4+ or CD8+ T cells sorted from blood, taken in a trial of the OX40 agonist ivuxolimab. Receptors were obtained from an adult with an advanced solid tumor such as melanoma, head and neck, liver or kidney cancer.

The chain recombines TRBV25-1 with TRBJ2-3; D remains ambiguous. From germline, CDR1 is MGHDK and CDR2 SYGVNS. The germline V and J ends were trimmed by 0 bases and 3 bases, with 7 bases remaining between them. The CDR3 runs to 14 residues. DNA of the CDR3: TGTGCCAGCAGTGAATATCGGGCGACAGATACGCAGTATTTT. This encodes CASSEYRATDTQYF.

This clone was observed a handful of times. The rearrangement joins TRBV28 to TRBJ1-1, with D perhaps TRBD1 (5 bases). V lost 8 bases, J lost 3 bases, and 16 bases lay in between. The length of the CDR3 is 14 residues. Germline CDR1 and CDR2: MDHEN and SYDVKM. CDR3 DNA sequence: TGTGCCAGCTCAGGGAACCAGGGATACACTGAAGCTTTCTTT. Translating it yields CASSGNQGYTEAFF.

This clone was found once. The chain carries TRBV19 and TRBJ1-1; unclear D gene. Germline V gene data show CDR1 as LNHDA and CDR2 as SQIVND (reference sequence). The CDR3 has 15 residues. V was shortened by 1 base and J by 1 base, with 10 bases between the two germline ends. CDR3 DNA: TGTGCCAGTAGTATAGCGGCAACAGAGAACACTGAAGCTTTCTTT. Translated: CASSIAATENTEAFF.

The chain links TRBV30 to TRBJ2-7; no definite D call. Per the germline V gene, CDR1 is GTSNPN and CDR2 is SVGIG (reference sequence). The CDR3 sequence is 13 residues long. Between the trimmed V and J ends, which lost 0 bases and 4 bases, there was a span of 10 bases. The CDR3: CAWSVDSPYEQYF. In DNA form, the CDR3 reads TGTGCCTGGAGTGTGGATTCACCGTACGAGCAGTACTTC.

The genes are TRBV12-5 and TRBJ2-2, with D maybe TRBD2 (6 bases). The CDR3 loop spans 18 amino acids. Trimming stripped 0 bases from V and 0 bases from J, with 14 bases between. Germline lookup yields CDR1 LGHNT and CDR2 FRNRAP. Written as DNA, the CDR3 is TGTGCTAGTGGTTTGGTGGCGGGGCCGTATGCGAACACCGGGGAGCTGTTTTTT. Its translation is CASGLVAGPYANTGELFF.

Written as DNA, the CDR3 is TGTGCCAGCAGCTTGGTGGGGGAGGGGGGCTATGGCTACACCTTC. Translating it yields CASSLVGEGGYGYTF. The rearrangement links TRBV5-4 to TRBJ1-2, with TRBD1 as a possible D gene (6 bases). CDR3 length equals 15 residues. Germline V gene lookup returns CDR1 SGHNT and CDR2 YYREEE (reference sequence). With 0 bases removed from V and 4 bases from J, the gap between germline ends came to 13 bases.

A word on this clone: Other nucleotide sequences from this sample produce the same CDR3. The chain couples TRBV5-1 to TRBJ2-7, with 7 bases fitting TRBD1. With 3 bases clipped from V and 1 base from J, the junction kept 1 base outside the gene matches. Germline CDR1 reads SGHRS; CDR2 reads YFSETQ. The CDR3 extends over 13 amino acids. Here the CDR3 reads CASSWDSSYEQYF. The CDR3, as DNA: TGCGCCAGCAGCTGGGACAGTTCCTACGAGCAGTACTTC.

The chain joins TRBV5-6 to TRBJ2-7, with TRBD1 as a possible D gene (6 bases). Trimming stripped 4 bases from V and 6 bases from J, with 11 bases between. The CDR3 is 12 amino acids. The germline V gene encodes CDR1 SGHDT and CDR2 YYEEEE. The CDR3 sequence: CASSLGTLEQYF. In DNA, the CDR3 is TGTGCCAGCAGCCTGGGGACACTCGAGCAGTACTTC.

V gene TRBV7-8 combines with J gene TRBJ1-1, with unresolved D. The CDR3 is 14 residues long. V was trimmed by 3 bases and J by 1 base, leaving 9 bases between them. Per germline, CDR1 SGHVS and CDR2 FQNEAQ. The chain's CDR3 is CASSFLVGNTEAFF. The CDR3 DNA reads as TGTGCCAGCAGCTTCCTGGTCGGGAACACTGAAGCTTTCTTT. The full variable domain, with the rest looked up from reference TRBV7-8 and TRBJ1-1, is GAGVSQSPRYKVAKRGQDVALRCDPISGHVSLFWYQQALGQGPEFLTYFQNEAQLDKSGLPSDRFFAERPEGSVSTLKIQRTQQEDSAVYLCASSFLVGNTEAFFGQGTRLTVV.

This chain links TRBV5-6 with TRBJ1-1; 9 bases agree with TRBD1. V trimming: 4 bases; J trimming: 2 bases; junction bases outside the gene matches: 15. Germline CDR1 reads SGHDT; CDR2 reads YYEEEE. There are 18 residues in the CDR3. The DNA of the CDR3 is TGTGCCAGCAGCATTTATATTACAGGGGGCGCAGAAAACACTGAAGCTTTCTTT. The encoded protein is CASSIYITGGAENTEAFF.

As regards this clone: Additional DNA sequences in this sample encode the identical CDR3. The genes are TRBV5-1 and TRBJ1-1; D remains unclear. Trimming took 0 bases from V and 2 from J, leaving 5 bases between them. CDR3 length: 13 amino acids. Germline CDR1 SGHRS, CDR2 YFSETQ. The CDR3 DNA sequence: TGCGCCAGCAGCTTGGCAGTCAACACTGAAGCTTTCTTT. This translates into CASSLAVNTEAFF.

The rearrangement links TRBV5-4 to TRBJ1-2; possibly TRBD1 for D (6 bases). V was cut by 4 bases and J by 2 bases, with 15 bases left in between. Germline lookup yields CDR1 SGHNT and CDR2 YYREEE (reference sequence). This CDR3 contains 15 residues. CDR3 DNA sequence: TGTGCCAGCAGCCAAGTGACAGGCCCGAACTATGGCTACACCTTC. This translates into CASSQVTGPNYGYTF.

V usage is TRBV6-1 and J usage is TRBJ2-5, with D perhaps TRBD1 or TRBD2 (5 bases each). The tail of the sequence fits TRBJ2-7 better, so the J call may be wrong. This CDR3 contains 13 residues. Germline CDR1 is MNHNS and CDR2 is SASEGT. CDR3 nucleotides: TGTGCCAGCAGTGAGGGGGTCTACTACGAGCAGTACTTC. Translation: CASSEGVYYEQYF.

This chain joins TRBV6-4 and TRBJ2-7; D possibly corresponds to TRBD1 (5 bases). The CDR3 consists of 13 residues. V lost 5 bases and J 7 bases, leaving 15 bases between the germline ends. CDR1 and CDR2 from the germline V gene are MRHNA and SNTAGT. The CDR3 DNA sequence: TGTGCCAGCAGTTACCCAGGGTGGCGGGAGCAGTACTTC. Its translation is CASSYPGWREQYF.

The chain has TRBV9 and TRBJ1-5; possible D gene TRBD1, 5 bases. V shed 3 bases and J shed 4 bases, with 11 bases lying between them. The CDR3 covers 14 residues. The germline CDR1 and CDR2 sequences are SGDLS and YYNGEE. The CDR3 spells CASSAGGRNQPQHF. The CDR3 nucleotides are TGTGCCAGCAGCGCTGGGGGACGGAATCAGCCCCAGCATTTT.

The V gene is TRBV7-8, the J gene TRBJ2-2; D might be TRBD1 (6 bases). The V end was cut by 3 bases, the J end by 5 bases, with 25 bases between. This CDR3 has 19 amino acids. The germline CDR1 and CDR2 sequences are SGHVS and FQNEAQ. In DNA, the CDR3 is TGTGCCAGCAGCTTCCTTCGGACACCCTACCCCAGGGGTACCGGGGAGCTGTTTTTT. Protein: CASSFLRTPYPRGTGELFF.

This chain links TRBV11-2 with TRBJ2-3, with unresolved D. In germline, CDR1 is SGHAT, CDR2 FQNNGV. The germline V and J ends were trimmed by 5 bases and 2 bases, with 2 bases remaining between them. The CDR3 runs to 11 residues. CDR3 sequence reads: CASSPTDTQYF. For the CDR3, the DNA is TGTGCCAGCAGCCCCACAGATACGCAGTATTTT.

The rearrangement links TRBV28 to TRBJ1-4, with D maybe TRBD1 (5 bases). The CDR3 consists of 14 residues. The V and J ends lost 4 bases and 5 bases respectively, with 11 bases between them. Germline V CDR1 and CDR2: MDHEN, SYDVKM. Here the CDR3 reads CASSSGVTNEKLFF. In nucleotides, the CDR3 is TGTGCCAGCAGTTCGGGGGTAACCAATGAAAAACTGTTTTTT.

The J gene is TRBJ2-7, the V gene TRBV5-1, with 7 bases fitting TRBD2. Germline loops: CDR1 SGHRS, CDR2 YFSETQ. This CDR3 has 15 residues. J was trimmed by 0 bases and V by 4 bases; bases with no gene match: 7. The CDR3 sequence: CASSDTSAYSYEQYF. The CDR3 region has the DNA TGCGCCAGCAGCGACACTAGCGCGTACTCCTACGAGCAGTACTTC.

This chain uses TRBV4-3 with TRBJ1-5; D unclear. V lost 0 bases to trimming and J lost 5 bases, with 11 bases between them. In germline, CDR1 is LGHNA, CDR2 YSLEER. The CDR3 has 15 amino acids. The CDR3 bases are TGCGCCAGCAGCCAAGACCGGGCGCCATATCAGCCCCAGCATTTT. It yields the protein CASSQDRAPYQPQHF.

The CDR3 loop is CASSSREQFF. The CDR3 nucleotides are TGTGCCAGCAGTTCGAGGGAGCAGTTCTTC. The V gene is TRBV28, the J gene TRBJ2-1, with D uncertain. CDR3 length equals 10 residues. Trimming removed 4 bases from V and 10 bases from J, with 5 bases in between. Germline CDR1 MDHEN, CDR2 SYDVKM.

The CDR3 is CASSQDPQGYTEAFF. CDR3 DNA sequence: TGCGCCAGCAGCCAAGATCCCCAGGGATACACTGAAGCTTTCTTT. The chain is built from TRBV4-1 and TRBJ1-1, with TRBD1 as a possible D gene (5 bases). Trimming shortened V by 0 bases and J by 3 bases, and 11 bases separated the two germline ends. Germline assignment: CDR1 MGHRA and CDR2 YSYEKL. The CDR3 has 15 amino acids.

The rearrangement joins TRBV4-2 to TRBJ1-2; no reliable D call. Germline CDR1 is LGHNA and CDR2 is YNFKEQ. There are 16 residues in the CDR3. V shed 1 base and J shed 1 base, with 13 bases lying between them. The CDR3 coding sequence is TGTGCCAGCAGCCAAGGAAACAGATTCCATAACTATGGCTACACCTTC. This encodes CASSQGNRFHNYGYTF.

The chain employs TRBV6-1 and TRBJ2-7; 10 bases map to TRBD2. J was trimmed by 1 base and V by 7 bases; bases with no gene match: 1. Germline-derived CDR1 and CDR2 are MNHNS and SASEGT. The CDR3 runs 13 residues. The CDR3 sequence is CASKRGGSYEQYF. The CDR3 DNA reads TGTGCCAGCAAGCGGGGGGGTTCCTACGAGCAGTACTTC.

Only a few counts were recorded for this clone. In nucleotides, the CDR3 is TGCGCCAGCAGCCAAGATCCGGCCAGCGGGGGGCCTAGCTCCTACAATGAGCAGTTCTTC. This codes for CASSQDPASGGPSSYNEQFF. V gene TRBV4-3 combines with J gene TRBJ2-1; TRBD2 agrees at 9 bases. CDR3 length equals 20 residues. Germline V lookup: CDR1 LGHNA, CDR2 YSLEER. V lost 0 bases and J lost 0; bases outside the gene matches: 12.

The chain joins TRBV10-3 to TRBJ1-1; 8 bases line up with TRBD1. J gave up 0 bases and V 6 bases, and 12 bases lay outside the gene matches. This CDR3 contains 17 residues. The germline gives CDR1 ENHRY, CDR2 SYGVKD. The CDR3 protein is CAISQLMGQVMNTEAFF. Here the CDR3 DNA reads TGTGCCATCAGCCAACTCATGGGACAGGTAATGAACACTGAAGCTTTCTTT.

The gene calls are TRBV28 and TRBJ2-3; 8 nucleotides match TRBD1. CDR1 and CDR2 (germline): MDHEN, SYDVKM. V dropped 4 bases and J dropped 0; count of bases not matched to a gene: 6. The CDR3 extends over 16 amino acids. The CDR3 loop is CASSSPDRDSTDTQYF. The CDR3 coding sequence is TGTGCCAGCAGTTCCCCGGACAGGGATAGCACAGATACGCAGTATTTT.

The CDR3 DNA follows: TGTGCCAGCAGCGATGACAGAGCCCCCTACGAGCAGTACTTC. Translating gives CASSDDRAPYEQYF. This sequence joins TRBV2 and TRBJ2-7, with a weak D call TRBD1 (5 bases). The ends were cut back, 6 bases at V and 2 bases at J, with 14 bases in the middle. The germline gives CDR1 SNHLY, CDR2 FYNNEI. There are 14 residues in the CDR3. Variable domain in full (rest from reference TRBV2 and TRBJ2-7): EPEVTQTPSHQVTQMGQEVILRCVPISNHLYFYWYRQILGQKVEFLVSFYNNEISEKSEIFDDQFSVERPDGSNFTLKIRSTKLEDSAMYFCASSDDRAPYEQYFGPGTRLTVT.

This clone showed up just a few times. The chain employs TRBV29-1 and TRBJ2-3; 8 bases line up with TRBD2. The germline CDR1 and CDR2 sequences are SQVTM and ANQGSEA. The ends lost 0 bases at V and 2 bases at J; junction bases unmatched: 7. This CDR3 comprises 16 residues. The CDR3 is CSVEDEVAGFTDTQYF. The CDR3 region has the DNA TGCAGCGTTGAAGATGAGGTAGCGGGGTTCACAGATACGCAGTATTTT.

This clone was recorded a few times. The chain couples TRBV27 to TRBJ2-7, with TRBD1 matching over 12 bases. CDR1 is MNHEY and CDR2 is SMNVEV in the germline V gene (reference sequence). This CDR3 has 15 residues. V lost 3 bases and J lost 3; bases outside the gene matches: 3. The CDR3 sequence: CASSFGTGGDYEQYF. The CDR3 DNA reads as TGTGCCAGCAGTTTCGGGACAGGGGGCGACTACGAGCAGTACTTC.

The chain carries TRBV18 and TRBJ2-6, with D perhaps assigned TRBD1 or TRBD2 (5 bases each). Germline V gives CDR1 KGHSH, CDR2 LQKENI. The CDR3 has 19 residues. V was pared by 3 bases and J by 2 bases, with 20 bases between. The CDR3 is CASSPRENAAAPGANVLTF. CDR3 sequence (DNA): TGTGCCAGCTCACCCAGGGAGAATGCCGCTGCCCCTGGGGCCAACGTCCTGACTTTC.

The chain employs TRBV7-2 and TRBJ2-1, with unresolved D. This CDR3 is 13 amino acids long. Looked up from germline, CDR1 is SGHTA and CDR2 is FQGNSA. Trimming left V 1 base short and J 4 bases short, with 5 bases between. The CDR3 nucleotides are TGTGCCAGCAGCTTAGGGCAGTACAATGAGCAGTTCTTC. Its protein is CASSLGQYNEQFF.